The rows below give T cell receptor beta chains drawn from one sample of a study of CD8 T cells in ankylosing spondylitis. TCRdb analysed the 5' RACE reads with MiXCR anew, one entry per CDR3 protein. The sample includes about 210,000 distinct CDR3 sequences, approximately 7.4% of them seen just once. Material: blood, either unsorted or a sorted T cell fraction (not recorded which). Every receptor here comes from a male donor with ankylosing spondylitis. Both conserved end residues are part of each CDR3. Fields, in order: D gene, clone size, J gene, V gene, CDR3 protein, CDR3 DNA. The D gene is left open where the match is weak. Size is omitted from some rows. Given values are once, few, many or a class for expanded clones.

d_gene: -; abundance: many; j_gene: TRBJ2-1; v_gene: TRBV5-1; CDR3aa: CASSLETGRYNEQFF; CDR3nt: TGCGCCAGCAGCTTGGAAACGGGGCGCTACAATGAGCAGTTCTTC
d_gene: TRBD2; abundance: -; j_gene: TRBJ2-7; v_gene: TRBV10-2; CDR3aa: CASSEASGSYEQYF; CDR3nt: TGCGCCAGCAGTGAGGCTAGCGGGAGCTACGAGCAGTACTTC
d_gene: TRBD1; abundance: few; j_gene: TRBJ2-5; v_gene: TRBV2; CDR3aa: CASSSTIRGLQTQYF; CDR3nt: TGTGCCAGCAGTTCCACTATCAGGGGGCTACAGACCCAGTACTTC
d_gene: -; abundance: many; j_gene: TRBJ2-7; v_gene: TRBV11-2; CDR3aa: CASSLDSAAYEQYF; CDR3nt: TGTGCCAGCAGCTTAGATAGCGCAGCCTACGAGCAGTACTTC
d_gene: -; abundance: -; j_gene: TRBJ2-7; v_gene: TRBV11-2; CDR3aa: CASSPQEAGEYYEQYF; CDR3nt: TGTGCCAGCAGCCCCCAGGAGGCAGGGGAGTACTACGAGCAGTACTTC
d_gene: TRBD2; abundance: -; j_gene: TRBJ2-3; v_gene: TRBV20-1; CDR3aa: CSASGTSGVTDTQYF; CDR3nt: TGCAGTGCCTCCGGGACTAGCGGGGTCACAGATACGCAGTATTTT
d_gene: -; abundance: many; j_gene: TRBJ1-2; v_gene: TRBV6-2/TRBV6-3; CDR3aa: CASSYGRAYGYTF; CDR3nt: TGTGCCAGCAGTTACGGGAGGGCCTATGGCTACACCTTC
d_gene: -; abundance: many; j_gene: TRBJ2-7; v_gene: TRBV20-1; CDR3aa: CSARRGNEQYF; CDR3nt: TGCAGTGCTAGAAGGGGGAACGAGCAGTACTTC
d_gene: -; abundance: few; j_gene: TRBJ2-3; v_gene: TRBV4-2; CDR3aa: CASSQAPLELITDTQYF; CDR3nt: TGTGCCAGCAGCCAAGCCCCACTAGAATTAATCACAGATACGCAGTATTTT
d_gene: TRBD2; abundance: -; j_gene: TRBJ2-7; v_gene: TRBV6-2/TRBV6-3; CDR3aa: CASSLHTGTSAYEQYF; CDR3nt: TGTGCCAGCAGCCTACATACCGGGACTAGCGCCTACGAGCAGTACTTC
d_gene: TRBD2; abundance: many; j_gene: TRBJ2-1; v_gene: TRBV12-3/TRBV12-4; CDR3aa: CASGPGLAVHEQFF; CDR3nt: TGTGCCAGCGGACCGGGACTAGCCGTTCATGAGCAGTTCTTC
d_gene: -; abundance: many; j_gene: TRBJ2-1; v_gene: TRBV5-6; CDR3aa: CASSLGAGDEQFF; CDR3nt: TGTGCCAGCAGCTTGGGGGCAGGGGATGAGCAGTTCTTC
d_gene: -; abundance: -; j_gene: TRBJ1-1; v_gene: TRBV3-1; CDR3aa: CASSQWGLITEAFF; CDR3nt: TGTGCCAGCAGCCAATGGGGGTTGATCACTGAAGCTTTCTTT
d_gene: -; abundance: -; j_gene: TRBJ1-4; v_gene: TRBV5-5; CDR3aa: CASSLRVNEKLFF; CDR3nt: TGTGCCAGCAGCTTGAGAGTTAATGAAAAACTGTTTTTT
d_gene: TRBD1; abundance: many; j_gene: TRBJ2-7; v_gene: TRBV7-9; CDR3aa: CASSSTGGEPYEQYF; CDR3nt: TGTGCCAGCAGCTCGACAGGGGGCGAACCCTACGAGCAGTACTTC
d_gene: -; abundance: few; j_gene: TRBJ2-1; v_gene: TRBV28; CDR3aa: CASGGSNEQFF; CDR3nt: TGTGCCAGCGGCGGGTCGAATGAGCAGTTCTTC
d_gene: TRBD1; abundance: many; j_gene: TRBJ2-7; v_gene: TRBV13; CDR3aa: CASTTGDSYEQYF; CDR3nt: TGTGCCAGCACGACAGGGGACTCCTACGAGCAGTACTTC
d_gene: -; abundance: many; j_gene: TRBJ1-3; v_gene: TRBV5-1; CDR3aa: CASSLAGGNTIYF; CDR3nt: TGCGCCAGCAGCTTGGCCGGTGGAAACACCATATATTTT
d_gene: -; abundance: few; j_gene: TRBJ2-1; v_gene: TRBV2; CDR3aa: CASSEGASYNEQFF; CDR3nt: TGTGCCAGCAGTGAGGGGGCATCCTACAATGAGCAGTTCTTC
d_gene: TRBD2; abundance: few; j_gene: TRBJ2-1; v_gene: TRBV4-3; CDR3aa: CASSRGLAGGYNEQFF; CDR3nt: TGCGCCAGCAGCCGGGGACTAGCGGGAGGCTACAATGAGCAGTTCTTC
d_gene: -; abundance: few; j_gene: TRBJ2-7; v_gene: TRBV29-1; CDR3aa: CSVESGQRSSYEQYF; CDR3nt: TGCAGCGTTGAATCCGGCCAGAGGAGCTCCTACGAGCAGTACTTC
d_gene: -; abundance: many; j_gene: TRBJ2-7; v_gene: TRBV7-3; CDR3aa: CASSSVRGHEQYF; CDR3nt: TGTGCCAGCAGCTCAGTCAGGGGCCACGAGCAGTACTTC
d_gene: -; abundance: -; j_gene: TRBJ1-1; v_gene: TRBV29-1; CDR3aa: CSGTKEEAFF; CDR3nt: TGCAGCGGCACGAAAGAGGAAGCTTTCTTT
d_gene: -; abundance: few; j_gene: TRBJ2-3; v_gene: TRBV2; CDR3aa: CASSESGADTQYF; CDR3nt: TGTGCCAGCAGTGAATCAGGAGCAGATACGCAGTATTTT
d_gene: -; abundance: many; j_gene: TRBJ2-7; v_gene: TRBV28; CDR3aa: CASRGGLKHYEQYF; CDR3nt: TGTGCCAGCAGGGGGGGACTGAAACACTACGAGCAGTACTTC